This TCR beta chain stems from a study of regulatory T cells in long-lasting Graves disease. The CDR3 is 16 residues long. Looked up from germline, CDR1 is MNHEY and CDR2 is SMNVEV (reference sequence). V lost 6 bases, J lost 4 bases, and 11 bases stayed unmatched. Assembly of TCR beta libraries relied on iRepertoire HTBI primers together with Arm-PCR of CDR3 regions. TCRdb re-derived calls from the multiplex PCR reads in MiXCR, one entry per CDR3 protein. The table shows around 400,000 distinct CDR3 sequences, with 23% occurring only once. Noted time point: persistent/refractory GD, antithyroid drugs over 5 years with positive TRAb. PBMCs were the source of the RNA used for TCR sequencing. This clonotype was counted at least ten times.

This specimen was peripheral blood mononuclear cells (PBMCs), taken when the disease was refractory, from a patient treated with antithyroid drugs. This chain uses TRBV27 with TRBJ2-7, with 11 bases matching TRBD1. This clonotype originated in a female donor with Graves disease. This CDR3 is CASSPLRTGGYYEQYF. The CDR3 DNA is TGTGCCAGCAGCCCCCTCCGGACAGGGGGCTATTACGAGCAGTACTTC.